In its sample, the clone carrying this TCR beta chain was seen a few times. Its antigen remains unknown. The data belong to a study of CD8 T cells in ankylosing spondylitis. Study-level findings and limits: Characteristic of ankylosing spondylitis blood, it appeared, was a TCR beta motif comprising about 8 highly homologous variants.

Trimming stripped 3 bases from V and 7 bases from J, with 7 bases between. This CDR3 spans 12 amino acids. The TCR beta libraries were generated through quantitative 5'-RACE incorporating molecular barcodes. TCRdb analysed the 5' RACE reads with MiXCR anew, one entry per CDR3 protein. The sample shows some 240,000 distinct CDR3 sequences, more than 15% of them seen only once. The source of this sequence is a male donor with ankylosing spondylitis or in good health (not recorded which). The chain uses TRBV12-3 or TRBV12-4 and TRBJ2-1; no reliable D call. The sequenced material came from blood, either unsorted or a sorted T cell fraction (not recorded which). The CDR3 nucleotides are TGTGCCAGCAGTTTTTCTGCAAATGAGCAGTTCTTC. This encodes CASSFSANEQFF.